A single sample is the source of the 9 T cell receptor beta chains below, sequenced in a study of Ad26.COV2.S vaccination and SARS-CoV-2 variants. Treatment reported: approximately 18 received Ad26.COV2.S at low or high dose, single or two shots; about 5 received placebo; per-sample allocation not given. It was on day 63 after the first vaccine or placebo injection that samples were taken. The protocol was immunoSEQ multiplex PCR, while the TCRdb copy is restricted to in-frame clones and leaves out a portion. The table shows 350,000 to 400,000 clones, with about 88% occurring only once. Sequencing was performed on peripheral blood, taken in a trial of Ad26.COV2.S vaccine versus placebo. The origin of the receptors is a person between 18 and 65 years old who received the Ad26.COV2.S COVID-19 vaccine or a placebo.

The chain employs TRBV5-1 and TRBJ2-4, with 8 bases fitting TRBD1. CDR1 and CDR2 from the germline V gene are SGHRS and YFSETQ. CDR3 length equals 15 residues. With 4 bases clipped from V and 4 bases from J, the junction kept 7 bases outside the gene matches. As DNA, the CDR3 is TGCGCCAGCAGCGCCGCCGGGACAGGAAAAAACATTCAGTACTTC. Its protein is CASSAAGTGKNIQYF.

The chain joins TRBV5-6 to TRBJ1-2; no reliable D call. The germline CDR1 and CDR2 sequences are SGHDT and YYEEEE. Trimming cost V 0 bases and J 4 bases, with 7 bases left between them. The CDR3 has 13 residues. As DNA, the CDR3 is TGTGCCAGCAGCTTGGGAGGGTCCTATGGCTACACCTTC. Protein product: CASSLGGSYGYTF.

The CDR3 sequence is CASSQDGRNSYGYTF. The CDR3 DNA sequence: TGCGCCAGCAGCCAAGATGGGCGCAACTCCTATGGCTACACCTTC. The rearrangement uses TRBV4-1 and TRBJ1-2, with unresolved D. Germline CDR1 reads MGHRA; CDR2 reads YSYEKL. The CDR3 extends over 15 amino acids. Trimming took 0 bases from V and 4 from J, leaving 12 bases between them.

This chain joins TRBV12-3 or TRBV12-4 and TRBJ1-5; unclear D gene. Trimming took 7 bases from V and 9 from J, leaving 16 bases between them. This CDR3 spans 13 amino acids. This CDR3 is CASTPLPDGPQHF. The DNA for the CDR3 is TGTGCCAGCACCCCTCTCCCGGATGGGCCCCAGCATTTT.

This clone was seen a single time. The gene calls are TRBV18 and TRBJ1-5, with D perhaps matching TRBD1 (5 bases). Deletions cut 6 bases from V and 6 bases from J, with 24 bases between. This CDR3 comprises 17 residues. Germline V gene sequence: CDR1 KGHSH, CDR2 LQKENI. The CDR3 loop reads CASSPGPNFFNGQPQHF. The CDR3 nucleotides read TGTGCCAGCTCGCCGGGACCTAACTTTTTCAATGGTCAGCCCCAGCATTTT.

This clone was found once. The chain employs TRBV18 and TRBJ1-2, with D unresolved. Germline assignment: CDR1 KGHSH and CDR2 LQKENI. V lost 2 bases and J 3 bases, leaving 7 bases between the germline ends. The CDR3 extends over 13 amino acids. The CDR3 here is CASSPGQYYGYTF. The CDR3 bases are TGTGCCAGCTCACCAGGCCAGTACTATGGCTACACCTTC.

The gene calls are TRBV6-6 and TRBJ2-2; the D gene is possibly TRBD2 (5 bases). This CDR3 spans 14 amino acids. V was clipped by 5 bases and J by 2 bases, with 9 bases between them. Germline CDR1 and CDR2: MNHNY and SVGAGI (reference sequence). As DNA, the CDR3 is TGTGCCAGCAGTAGCCGGGAAAACACCGGGGAGCTGTTTTTT. Protein sequence: CASSSRENTGELFF.

V usage is TRBV4-1 and J usage is TRBJ1-2, with 7 positions matching TRBD1. The CDR3 sequence is 16 residues long. Trimming cost V 4 bases and J 0 bases; bases outside gene matches: 8. CDR1 and CDR2 (germline): MGHRA, YSYEKL. This CDR3 is CASSLPYRGSNYGYTF. DNA of the CDR3: TGCGCCAGCAGCCTGCCCTACAGGGGTTCTAACTATGGCTACACCTTC.

The chain recombines TRBV6-6 with TRBJ1-2; 8 positions agree with TRBD1. This CDR3 region has 15 residues. V was clipped by 5 bases and J by 5 bases; unmatched bases: 10. Germline values: CDR1 MNHNY, CDR2 SVGAGI (reference sequence). The CDR3 DNA reads as TGTGCCAGCAGTCCCCCAGGGGGCGCTCAGTATGGCTACACCTTC. Amino acids: CASSPPGGAQYGYTF.